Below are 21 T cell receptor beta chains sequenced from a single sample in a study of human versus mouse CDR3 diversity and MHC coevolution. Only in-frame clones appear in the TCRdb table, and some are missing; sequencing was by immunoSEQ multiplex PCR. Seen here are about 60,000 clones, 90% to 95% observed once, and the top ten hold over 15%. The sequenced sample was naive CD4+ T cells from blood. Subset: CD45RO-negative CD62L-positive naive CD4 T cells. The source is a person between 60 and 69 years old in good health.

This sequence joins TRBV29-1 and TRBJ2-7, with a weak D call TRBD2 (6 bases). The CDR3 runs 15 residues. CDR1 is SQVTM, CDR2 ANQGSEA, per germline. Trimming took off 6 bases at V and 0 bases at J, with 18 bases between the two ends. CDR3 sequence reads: CSVLRGAGLSYEQYF. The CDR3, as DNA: TGCAGCGTGTTGAGGGGTGCGGGGCTCTCCTACGAGCAGTACTTC.

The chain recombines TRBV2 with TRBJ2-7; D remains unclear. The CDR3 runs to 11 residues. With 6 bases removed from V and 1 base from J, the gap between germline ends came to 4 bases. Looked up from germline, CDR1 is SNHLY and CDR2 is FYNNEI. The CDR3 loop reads CASRESYEQYF. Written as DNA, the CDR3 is TGTGCCAGCAGAGAGTCCTACGAGCAGTACTTC.

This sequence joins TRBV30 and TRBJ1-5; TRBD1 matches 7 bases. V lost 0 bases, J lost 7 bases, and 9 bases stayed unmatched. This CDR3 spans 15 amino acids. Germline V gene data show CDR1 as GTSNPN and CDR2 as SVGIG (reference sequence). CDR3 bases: TGTGCCTGGAGTGTAAGGGGGCTGGGGCTCCAGCCCCAGCATTTT. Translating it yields CAWSVRGLGLQPQHF.

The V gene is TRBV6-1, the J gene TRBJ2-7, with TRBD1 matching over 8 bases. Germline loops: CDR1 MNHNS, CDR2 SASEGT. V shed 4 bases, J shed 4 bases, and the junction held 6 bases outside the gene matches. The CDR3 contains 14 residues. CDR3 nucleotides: TGTGCCAGCAGTGCCATGGACAGGGAATACGAGCAGTACTTC. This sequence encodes CASSAMDREYEQYF.

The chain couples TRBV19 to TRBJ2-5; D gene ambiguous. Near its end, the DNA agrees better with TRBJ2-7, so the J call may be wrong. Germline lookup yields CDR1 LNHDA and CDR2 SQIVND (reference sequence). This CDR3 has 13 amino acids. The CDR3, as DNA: TGTGCCAGTAGCCCACGTCTTTCCTACGAGCAGTACTTC. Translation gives CASSPRLSYEQYF.

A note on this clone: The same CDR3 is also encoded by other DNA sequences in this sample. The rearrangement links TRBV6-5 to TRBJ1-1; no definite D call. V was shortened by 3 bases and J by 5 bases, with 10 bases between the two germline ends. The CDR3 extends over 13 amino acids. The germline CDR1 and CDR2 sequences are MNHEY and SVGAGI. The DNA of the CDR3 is TGTGCCAGCAGTTATTCGAGGGATACTGAAGCTTTCTTT. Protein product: CASSYSRDTEAFF.

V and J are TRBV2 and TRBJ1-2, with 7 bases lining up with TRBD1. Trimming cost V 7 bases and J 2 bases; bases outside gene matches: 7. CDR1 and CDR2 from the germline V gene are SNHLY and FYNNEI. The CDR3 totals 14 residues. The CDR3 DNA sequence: TGTGCCAGCACAGGGGGAAAGGCAAACTATGGCTACACCTTC. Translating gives CASTGGKANYGYTF.

The CDR3 DNA follows: TGTGCCATCAGTGAGTCTTTAGCAACCCCCTACAATGAGCAGTTCTTC. The encoded protein is CAISESLATPYNEQFF. V is TRBV10-3 and J is TRBJ2-1; D is uncertain. V was trimmed by 0 bases and J by 2 bases, leaving 11 bases between them. Germline CDR1 and CDR2: ENHRY and SYGVKD. This CDR3 region has 16 residues.

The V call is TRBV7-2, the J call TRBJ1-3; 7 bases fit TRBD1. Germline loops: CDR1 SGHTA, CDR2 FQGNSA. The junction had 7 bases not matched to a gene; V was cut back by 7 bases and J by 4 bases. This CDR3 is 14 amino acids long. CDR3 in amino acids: CASIPGGLGNTIYF. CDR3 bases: TGTGCCAGCATCCCAGGGGGGCTCGGAAACACCATATATTTT. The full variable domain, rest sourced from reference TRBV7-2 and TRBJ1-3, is GAGVSQSPSNKVTEKGKDVELRCDPISGHTALYWYRQSLGQGLEFLIYFQGNSAPDKSGLPSDRFSAERTGGSVSTLTIQRTQQEDSAVYLCASIPGGLGNTIYFGEGSWLTVV.

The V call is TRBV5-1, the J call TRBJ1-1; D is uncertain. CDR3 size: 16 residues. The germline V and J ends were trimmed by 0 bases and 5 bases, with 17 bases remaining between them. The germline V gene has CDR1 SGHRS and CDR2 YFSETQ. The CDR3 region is CASSLDQARFRTEAFF. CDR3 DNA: TGCGCCAGCAGCTTGGACCAGGCGCGTTTTCGGACTGAAGCTTTCTTT.

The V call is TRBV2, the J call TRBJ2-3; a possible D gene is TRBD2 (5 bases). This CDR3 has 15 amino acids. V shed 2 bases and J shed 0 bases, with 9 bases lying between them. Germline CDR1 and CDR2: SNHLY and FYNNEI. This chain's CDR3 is CASSERRSSTDTQYF. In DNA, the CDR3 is TGTGCCAGCAGTGAACGGAGGTCTAGCACAGATACGCAGTATTTT.

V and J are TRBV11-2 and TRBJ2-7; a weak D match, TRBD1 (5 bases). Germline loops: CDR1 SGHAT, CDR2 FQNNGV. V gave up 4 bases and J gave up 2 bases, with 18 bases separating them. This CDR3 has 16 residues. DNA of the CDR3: TGTGCCAGCAGCTCGAAAGGACCCACAGGCGCCTACGAGCAGTACTTC. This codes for CASSSKGPTGAYEQYF.

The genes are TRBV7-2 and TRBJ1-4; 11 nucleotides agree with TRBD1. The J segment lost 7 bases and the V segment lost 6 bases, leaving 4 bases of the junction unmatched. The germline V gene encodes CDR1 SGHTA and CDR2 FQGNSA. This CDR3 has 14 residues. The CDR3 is CASSGQGAVEKLFF. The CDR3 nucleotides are TGTGCCAGCAGTGGACAGGGGGCGGTTGAAAAACTGTTTTTT. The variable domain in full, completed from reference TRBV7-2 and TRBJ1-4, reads GAGVSQSPSNKVTEKGKDVELRCDPISGHTALYWYRQSLGQGLEFLIYFQGNSAPDKSGLPSDRFSAERTGGSVSTLTIQRTQQEDSAVYLCASSGQGAVEKLFFGSGTQLSVL.

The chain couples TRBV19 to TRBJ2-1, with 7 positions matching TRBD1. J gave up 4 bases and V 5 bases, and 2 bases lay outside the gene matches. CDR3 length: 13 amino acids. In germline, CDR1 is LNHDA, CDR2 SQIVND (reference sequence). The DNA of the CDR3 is TGTGCCAGTAGTTCGACAGGGTACAATGAGCAGTTCTTC. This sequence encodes CASSSTGYNEQFF.

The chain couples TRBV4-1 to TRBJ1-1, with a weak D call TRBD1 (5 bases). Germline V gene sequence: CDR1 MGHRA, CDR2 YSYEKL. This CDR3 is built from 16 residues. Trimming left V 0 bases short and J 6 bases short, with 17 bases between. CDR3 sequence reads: CASSQDVGRVVSEAFF. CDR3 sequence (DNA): TGCGCCAGCAGCCAAGATGTAGGCAGGGTCGTGTCTGAAGCTTTCTTT.

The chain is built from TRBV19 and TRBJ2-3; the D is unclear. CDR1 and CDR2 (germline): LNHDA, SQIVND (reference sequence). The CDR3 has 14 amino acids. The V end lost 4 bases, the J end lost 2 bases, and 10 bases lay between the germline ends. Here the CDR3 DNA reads TGTGCCAGTAGTAGTAGTCCCTCCACAGATACGCAGTATTTT. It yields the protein CASSSSPSTDTQYF.

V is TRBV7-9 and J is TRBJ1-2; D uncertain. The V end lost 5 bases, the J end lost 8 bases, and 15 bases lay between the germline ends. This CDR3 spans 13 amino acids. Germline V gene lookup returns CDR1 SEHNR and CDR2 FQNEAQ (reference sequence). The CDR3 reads CASSTELGSGYTF. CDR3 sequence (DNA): TGTGCCAGCAGCACAGAGCTGGGGAGCGGCTACACCTTC.

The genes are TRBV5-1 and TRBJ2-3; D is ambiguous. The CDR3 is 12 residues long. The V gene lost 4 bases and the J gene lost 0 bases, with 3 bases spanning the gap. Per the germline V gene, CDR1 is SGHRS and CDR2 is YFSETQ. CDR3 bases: TGCGCCAGCAGCGGCAGCACAGATACGCAGTATTTT. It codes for CASSGSTDTQYF.

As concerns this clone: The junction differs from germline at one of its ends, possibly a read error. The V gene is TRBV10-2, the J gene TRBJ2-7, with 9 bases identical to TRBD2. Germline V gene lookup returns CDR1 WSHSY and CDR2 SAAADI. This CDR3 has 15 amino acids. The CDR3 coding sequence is TGCGCCAGCAGCGCCTCTAGCGGGATATTCTACGGGCAGTACTTC. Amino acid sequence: CASSASSGIFYGQYF.

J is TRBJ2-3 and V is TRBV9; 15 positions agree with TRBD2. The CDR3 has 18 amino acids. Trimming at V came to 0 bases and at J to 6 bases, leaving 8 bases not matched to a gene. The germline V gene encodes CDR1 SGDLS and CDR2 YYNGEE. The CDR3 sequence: CASSVAWGLAGGADTQYF. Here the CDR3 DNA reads TGTGCCAGCAGCGTAGCTTGGGGACTAGCGGGAGGAGCGGATACGCAGTATTTT.

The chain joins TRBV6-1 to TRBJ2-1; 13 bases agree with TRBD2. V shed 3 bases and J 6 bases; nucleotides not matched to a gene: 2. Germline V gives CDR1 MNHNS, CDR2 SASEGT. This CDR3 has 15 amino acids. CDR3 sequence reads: CASSEGLAGPNEQFF. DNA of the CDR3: TGTGCCAGCAGTGAGGGACTAGCGGGACCCAATGAGCAGTTCTTC.